The next 18 T cell receptor beta chains were all read from a single sample in a study of T cell changes during pregnancy in multiple sclerosis. Data came from immunoSEQ multiplex PCR; TCRdb stores just in-frame clones and leaves some out. The sample lists some 52,000 clones, over 80% occurring once. The material was CD4+ T cells from peripheral blood mononuclear cells, obtained in the third trimester of pregnancy. Receptors were obtained from a female donor with multiple sclerosis, enrolled in a pregnancy study.

This rearrangement joins TRBV10-2 to TRBJ2-3, with 7 nucleotides matching TRBD2. Germline V gene lookup returns CDR1 WSHSY and CDR2 SAAADI. The CDR3 is 16 residues long. After removal of 8 bases from V and 3 bases from J, the junction contained 14 bases not matched to a gene. The CDR3 region is CASESSWAGVTDTQYF. The CDR3 nucleotides are TGCGCCAGCGAGTCTTCCTGGGCGGGGGTAACAGATACGCAGTATTTT.

The V call is TRBV6-6, the J call TRBJ2-7; 8 bases fit TRBD1. V shed 2 bases and J 10 bases; nucleotides not matched to a gene: 10. CDR3 length equals 14 residues. The germline CDR1 and CDR2 sequences are MNHNY and SVGAGI (reference sequence). This CDR3 is CASSYGGQVSGQYF. In DNA, the CDR3 is TGTGCCAGCAGTTACGGGGGACAGGTATCTGGACAGTACTTC.

This clone was seen just once. The chain links TRBV10-3 to TRBJ2-7; TRBD1 matches at 9 bases. V shed 4 bases, J shed 7 bases, and the junction held 5 bases outside the gene matches. Germline values: CDR1 ENHRY, CDR2 SYGVKD. This CDR3 is 13 amino acids long. For the CDR3, the DNA is TGTGCCATCAGTGCGGACAGGGGTGAAGAGCAGTACTTC. It codes for CAISADRGEEQYF.

This clone was detected once. This chain uses TRBV11-2 with TRBJ2-1; D possibly corresponds to TRBD2 (8 bases). This CDR3 contains 16 residues. The germline V and J ends were trimmed by 1 base and 10 bases, with 20 bases remaining between them. In germline, CDR1 is SGHAT, CDR2 FQNNGV. The CDR3 loop is CASSLAGTRGGNEQFF. The CDR3 bases are TGTGCCAGCAGCTTAGCCGGGACTAGAGGGGGCAACGAGCAGTTCTTC.

The gene calls are TRBV28 and TRBJ1-2; 8 nucleotides align to TRBD1. With V trimmed by 1 base and J by 8 bases, 9 bases remained unmatched. Germline-derived CDR1 and CDR2 are MDHEN and SYDVKM. The CDR3 totals 15 residues. CDR3 loop: CASSLSGGQGNGYTF. The CDR3 DNA sequence: TGTGCCAGCAGTTTATCGGGAGGACAGGGAAACGGCTACACCTTC.

V and J are TRBV28 and TRBJ2-7; 8 bases align to TRBD2. The junction had 14 bases not matched to a gene; V was cut back by 5 bases and J by 5 bases. The CDR3 is 16 residues long. The V gene's germline CDR1 is MDHEN and CDR2 SYDVKM. This chain's CDR3 is CASSTGGGRLVNEQYF. As DNA, the CDR3 is TGTGCCAGCAGTACCGGGGGGGGGAGGCTTGTGAACGAGCAGTACTTC. Together with reference TRBV28 and TRBJ2-7, the CDR3 gives the full variable domain: DVKVTQSSRYLVKRTGEKVFLECVQDMDHENMFWYRQDPGLGLRLIYFSYDVKMKEKGDIPEGYSVSREKKERFSLILESASTNQTSMYLCASSTGGGRLVNEQYFGPGTRLTVT.

The chain has TRBV7-2 and TRBJ2-7; D possibly corresponds to TRBD2 (7 bases). Germline assignment: CDR1 SGHTA and CDR2 FQGNSA. Trimming cost V 5 bases and J 1 base, with 15 bases left between them. This CDR3 comprises 15 residues. CDR3 DNA: TGTGCCAGCAGCCAGGGGCTAGCGGAATCCTACGAGCAGTACTTC. Translating it yields CASSQGLAESYEQYF.

J is TRBJ2-7 and V is TRBV18, with 14 nucleotides matching TRBD2. The CDR3 contains 14 residues. V trimming: 3 bases; J trimming: 5 bases; junction bases outside the gene matches: 0. Germline CDR1 and CDR2: KGHSH and LQKENI. This chain's CDR3 is CASSPGLAGDEQYF. CDR3 in DNA: TGTGCCAGCTCACCGGGACTAGCGGGAGACGAGCAGTACTTC.

The chain couples TRBV29-1 to TRBJ1-1; D is possibly TRBD1 (5 bases). Trimming cost V 3 bases and J 2 bases, with 10 bases left between them. Looked up from germline, CDR1 is SQVTM and CDR2 is ANQGSEA. This CDR3 has 13 amino acids. This CDR3 reads CSVDRGHNTEAFF. CDR3 DNA: TGCAGCGTTGATAGGGGCCATAACACTGAAGCTTTCTTT.

This rearrangement joins TRBV28 to TRBJ1-1; no clear D gene. The CDR3 is 13 amino acids. Germline-derived CDR1 and CDR2 are MDHEN and SYDVKM. The V end lost 2 bases, the J end lost 5 bases, and 9 bases lay between the germline ends. The CDR3 region has the DNA TGTGCCAGCAGTTTAGACTCGTGGACTGAAGCTTTCTTT. Protein: CASSLDSWTEAFF.

Only a few counts were recorded for this clone. V and J are TRBV2 and TRBJ1-6; 7 bases map to TRBD1. The CDR3 has 13 amino acids. V shed 11 bases and J 8 bases; nucleotides not matched to a gene: 9. Germline CDR1 is SNHLY and CDR2 is FYNNEI. For the CDR3, the DNA is TGTGCCGCAACCGGGACAGACGATTCACCCCTCCACTTT. This codes for CAATGTDDSPLHF.

The rearrangement links TRBV19 to TRBJ2-7; unclear D gene. Germline values: CDR1 LNHDA, CDR2 SQIVND (reference sequence). Trimming shortened V by 0 bases and J by 2 bases, and 11 bases separated the two germline ends. CDR3 length: 15 amino acids. CDR3 sequence reads: CASSIDFGRPYEQYF. Here the CDR3 DNA reads TGTGCCAGTAGTATAGATTTCGGCAGGCCCTACGAGCAGTACTTC.

The sample holds one count of this clone. This chain joins TRBV2 and TRBJ1-6; D is uncertain. Deletions cut 8 bases from V and 5 bases from J, with 19 bases between. Germline V gene data show CDR1 as SNHLY and CDR2 as FYNNEI. This CDR3 contains 16 residues. As DNA, the CDR3 is TGTGCCAGCTCGCGCCGCGGGAATTTAGATAATTCACCCCTCCACTTT. Protein: CASSRRGNLDNSPLHF.

The chain links TRBV9 to TRBJ1-1; D may be TRBD1 (6 bases). V was pared by 3 bases and J by 3 bases, with 15 bases between. This CDR3 has 15 amino acids. From germline, CDR1 is SGDLS and CDR2 YYNGEE. CDR3: CASSDAGVQYTEAFF. CDR3 sequence (DNA): TGTGCCAGCAGCGACGCAGGGGTCCAATACACTGAAGCTTTCTTT.

V gene TRBV23-1 combines with J gene TRBJ1-4; possibly TRBD1 for D (6 bases). TRBV23-1 is annotated as an ORF whose role is uncertain. CDR3 length equals 16 residues. V lost 4 bases and J 4 bases, leaving 16 bases between the germline ends. CDR3 sequence (DNA): TGCGCCAGCAGTCTTAACGACAGGTCCTATAATGAAAAACTGTTTTTT. Amino acid sequence: CASSLNDRSYNEKLFF.

The chain employs TRBV5-1 and TRBJ2-3, with D uncertain. The CDR3 loop spans 14 amino acids. V was cut by 4 bases and J by 1 base, with 10 bases left in between. Germline CDR1 is SGHRS and CDR2 is YFSETQ. The CDR3 region is CASSAIVGTDTQYF. CDR3 nucleotide sequence: TGCGCCAGCAGCGCCATAGTAGGCACAGATACGCAGTATTTT. The full variable domain, its missing parts supplied by reference TRBV5-1 and TRBJ2-3, is KAGVTQTPRYLIKTRGQQVTLSCSPISGHRSVSWYQQTPGQGLQFLFEYFSETQRNKGNFPGRFSGRQFSNSRSEMNVSTLELGDSALYLCASSAIVGTDTQYFGPGTRLTVL.

V usage is TRBV29-1 and J usage is TRBJ2-1; 7 nucleotides line up with TRBD1. Germline assignment: CDR1 SQVTM and CDR2 ANQGSEA. V was clipped by 6 bases and J by 4 bases; unmatched bases: 9. CDR3 length equals 14 residues. CDR3 sequence (DNA): TGCAGCGTCCTAGGGGACAGCCTATACAATGAGCAGTTCTTC. This gives the protein CSVLGDSLYNEQFF.

This chain joins TRBV7-9 and TRBJ2-3; 7 positions match TRBD2. The ends lost 3 bases at V and 0 bases at J; junction bases unmatched: 12. This CDR3 is 18 amino acids long. CDR1 SEHNR and CDR2 FQNEAQ come from the germline V gene (reference sequence). The CDR3 nucleotides are TGTGCCAGCAGCTTTGGGCGGGGGACCTCTCTGAGCACAGATACGCAGTATTTT. This translates into CASSFGRGTSLSTDTQYF.